This TCR beta chain stems from a study of blood T cell repertoires in COVID-19. Study overall: COVID-19 samples from acute and convalescent phases originated in the United States, Italy and Spain.

Germline V CDR1 and CDR2: MNHEY, SVGAGI. The CDR3 extends over 14 amino acids. V gave up 7 bases and J gave up 2 bases; unmatched junction bases: 5. Clones were sequenced by immunoSEQ multiplex PCR, and TCRdb holds only the in-frame ones, with some missing. Of fewer than 200,000 clones in the sample, roughly 80% were seen once. It was during active infection that Seattle patients were enrolled and then longitudinally followed. The clonotype was recovered from a woman aged 65 to 85 with COVID-19, enrolled during active disease. The V gene is TRBV6-5, the J gene TRBJ2-7; 10 bases line up with TRBD1. Sequenced material: peripheral blood. The CDR3 spells CASTGTGATYEQYF. In DNA, the CDR3 is TGTGCCAGCACAGGGACAGGGGCCACCTACGAGCAGTACTTC.